One and the same sample provided the 25 T cell receptor beta chains below, sequenced in a study of shared clonotypes between healthy human individuals. TCRdb's table, derived via immunoSEQ multiplex PCR, lists solely in-frame clones and lacks some. The table has roughly 2.5 million clones, over 85% seen once. The specimen sequenced was naive CD4+ T cells sorted from blood. The subset denotes: CD45RA+ positively selected. Receptor source: a man between 18 and 35 years old in good health.

CDR3 protein: CASSDAGYALGGTQYF. The CDR3 bases are TGTGCCAGCAGCGACGCGGGGTACGCACTAGGAGGTACGCAGTATTTT. V and J are TRBV7-9 and TRBJ2-3, with D maybe TRBD2 (6 bases). With 5 bases removed from V and 8 bases from J, the gap between germline ends came to 23 bases. Germline-derived CDR1 and CDR2 are SEHNR and FQNEAQ (reference sequence). The CDR3 covers 16 residues.

The chain has TRBV6-5 and TRBJ2-7; TRBD2 agrees at 15 bases. V gave up 4 bases and J gave up 4 bases; unmatched junction bases: 5. CDR3 size: 16 residues. Germline values: CDR1 MNHEY, CDR2 SVGAGI. The CDR3 here is CASSSGLAGGLYEQYF. The DNA for the CDR3 is TGTGCCAGCAGTTCAGGACTAGCGGGAGGGCTGTACGAGCAGTACTTC.

The V and J genes are TRBV19 and TRBJ1-1, with D unresolved. V shed 8 bases and J shed 1 base, with 20 bases lying between them. Germline V CDR1 and CDR2: LNHDA, SQIVND (reference sequence). The CDR3 extends over 16 amino acids. In nucleotides, the CDR3 is TGTGCCAGTGCACCTCATCACGGACTAGGGAACACTGAAGCTTTCTTT. Translated: CASAPHHGLGNTEAFF. Looking up the rest from reference TRBV19 and TRBJ1-1 gives the full variable domain: DGGITQSPKYLFRKEGQNVTLSCEQNLNHDAMYWYRQDPGQGLRLIYYSQIVNDFQKGDIAEGYSVSREKKESFPLTVTSAQKNPTAFYLCASAPHHGLGNTEAFFGQGTRLTVV.

The V gene is TRBV2, the J gene TRBJ1-3, with unresolved D. Germline loops: CDR1 SNHLY, CDR2 FYNNEI. There are 14 residues in the CDR3. V was trimmed by 0 bases and J by 3 bases, leaving 6 bases between them. The CDR3 region is CASSEAILGNTIYF. CDR3 nucleotides: TGTGCCAGCAGTGAAGCGATCCTTGGAAACACCATATATTTT.

The chain employs TRBV9 and TRBJ2-7; a weak D match, TRBD1 (6 bases). The V and J ends lost 3 bases and 0 bases respectively, with 16 bases between them. This CDR3 has 16 amino acids. Germline V gene data show CDR1 as SGDLS and CDR2 as YYNGEE. DNA of the CDR3: TGTGCCAGCAGCGACACGACAGGACCCCTCTCCTACGAGCAGTACTTC. Translation gives CASSDTTGPLSYEQYF.

This clone has only a few counts. This specimen includes other DNA sequences encoding the same CDR3. The genes are TRBV18 and TRBJ2-7; D perhaps matches TRBD2 (5 bases). The germline CDR1 and CDR2 sequences are KGHSH and LQKENI. V gave up 3 bases and J gave up 2 bases, with 8 bases separating them. The CDR3 has 13 amino acids. CDR3 amino acids: CASSPVGTYEQYF. In DNA, the CDR3 is TGTGCCAGCTCACCGGTCGGGACCTACGAGCAGTACTTC.

Of note for this clone: The sample carries other DNA sequences with the same CDR3. V is TRBV18 and J is TRBJ2-3; tentative D call: TRBD1 (6 bases). The germline V and J ends were trimmed by 6 bases and 2 bases, with 9 bases remaining between them. The germline V gene has CDR1 KGHSH and CDR2 LQKENI. The CDR3 sequence is 13 residues long. CDR3 residues: CASSRDITDTQYF. Here the CDR3 DNA reads TGTGCCAGCTCCCGGGACATCACAGATACGCAGTATTTT.

J is TRBJ2-2 and V is TRBV28; 15 nucleotides line up with TRBD2. Germline V gene lookup returns CDR1 MDHEN and CDR2 SYDVKM. This CDR3 is built from 18 residues. V was clipped by 4 bases and J by 5 bases; unmatched bases: 8. For the CDR3, the DNA is TGTGCCAGCAGTTCTAGGACTAGCGGGGGGGCCGTTACCGGGGAGCTGTTTTTT. Amino acids: CASSSRTSGGAVTGELFF.

This chain connects TRBV5-1 to TRBJ1-1, with D maybe TRBD1 (6 bases). V was pared by 1 base and J by 5 bases, with 15 bases between. Germline CDR1 reads SGHRS; CDR2 reads YFSETQ. The CDR3 is made up of 15 amino acids. The CDR3 coding sequence is TGCGCCAGCAGCTTGATCGTCAGGGGAGGTACTGAAGCTTTCTTT. This gives the protein CASSLIVRGGTEAFF. The full variable domain, its missing parts supplied by reference TRBV5-1 and TRBJ1-1, is KAGVTQTPRYLIKTRGQQVTLSCSPISGHRSVSWYQQTPGQGLQFLFEYFSETQRNKGNFPGRFSGRQFSNSRSEMNVSTLELGDSALYLCASSLIVRGGTEAFFGQGTRLTVV.

The J gene is TRBJ2-2, the V gene TRBV6-1; D ambiguous. The CDR3 has 15 amino acids. Germline CDR1 and CDR2: MNHNS and SASEGT. Trimming pared 0 bases from V and 5 bases from J, leaving 10 bases between. The CDR3 bases are TGTGCCAGCAGTGAAGCGCAACGCTGGACCGGGGAGCTGTTTTTT. It is translated as CASSEAQRWTGELFF.

Remarks on this clone: Other DNA sequences from this sample encode an identical CDR3 as well. This chain links TRBV6-5 with TRBJ2-2; 9 bases fit TRBD1. The germline gives CDR1 MNHEY, CDR2 SVGAGI. This CDR3 contains 14 residues. V gave up 4 bases and J gave up 6 bases; unmatched junction bases: 3. CDR3 coding DNA: TGTGCCAGCAGTTTACAGGGGGCCCCCGGGGAGCTGTTTTTT. Translating it yields CASSLQGAPGELFF.

The gene calls are TRBV19 and TRBJ1-4, with 9 bases fitting TRBD1. The germline V gene encodes CDR1 LNHDA and CDR2 SQIVND (reference sequence). The junction had 6 bases not matched to a gene; V was cut back by 4 bases and J by 6 bases. The CDR3 spans 15 residues. The CDR3 region is CASSSTGGRDEKLFF. In nucleotides, the CDR3 is TGTGCCAGTAGTAGTACAGGGGGCAGGGATGAAAAACTGTTTTTT.

The chain is built from TRBV7-2 and TRBJ1-3; D is unclear. The V and J ends lost 5 bases and 2 bases respectively, with 13 bases between them. The CDR3 totals 15 residues. CDR1 is SGHTA, CDR2 FQGNSA, per germline. The CDR3 coding sequence is TGTGCCAGCAGCCTAGGGAGGGAGGCTGGAAACACCATATATTTT. It yields the protein CASSLGREAGNTIYF.

This chain links TRBV11-3 with TRBJ2-3; D may be TRBD2 (7 bases). The CDR3 extends over 16 amino acids. V was pared by 4 bases and J by 2 bases, with 16 bases between. Looked up from germline, CDR1 is SGHNT and CDR2 is YENEEA. The CDR3 nucleotides are TGTGCCAGCAGCTGGGGAGGGGGGCCCAACACAGATACGCAGTATTTT. It specifies CASSWGGGPNTDTQYF.

The chain uses TRBV5-6 and TRBJ2-1; D is ambiguous. V lost 3 bases to trimming and J lost 4 bases, with 11 bases between them. This CDR3 spans 14 amino acids. CDR1 SGHDT and CDR2 YYEEEE come from the germline V gene. The CDR3 protein is CASSSPRGYNEQFF. DNA of the CDR3: TGTGCCAGCAGCTCCCCTAGAGGTTACAATGAGCAGTTCTTC. Full variable domain (missing parts from reference TRBV5-6 and TRBJ2-1): DAGVTQSPTHLIKTRGQQVTLRCSPKSGHDTVSWYQQALGQGPQFIFQYYEEEERQRGNFPDRFSGHQFPNYSSELNVNALLLGDSALYLCASSSPRGYNEQFFGPGTRLTVL.

The V and J genes are TRBV25-1 and TRBJ1-6; D ambiguous. The V end was cut by 1 base, the J end by 10 bases, with 17 bases between. The CDR3 extends over 16 amino acids. In germline, CDR1 is MGHDK, CDR2 SYGVNS. This CDR3 reads CASSESNSRRRSPLHF. As DNA, the CDR3 is TGTGCCAGCAGTGAATCCAACAGCCGACGCAGATCACCCCTCCACTTT.

The rearrangement joins TRBV6-5 to TRBJ2-7, with D possibly TRBD2 on 5 matching bases. CDR1 and CDR2 from the germline V gene are MNHEY and SVGAGI. Trimming cost V 3 bases and J 6 bases, with 12 bases left between them. The CDR3 runs 13 residues. CDR3 sequence reads: CASSYGSLGEQYF. DNA for the CDR3: TGTGCCAGCAGTTATGGGAGTCTCGGCGAGCAGTACTTC.

The chain joins TRBV10-3 to TRBJ2-3, with unresolved D. CDR1 and CDR2 from the germline V gene are ENHRY and SYGVKD. The CDR3 loop spans 13 amino acids. Trimming removed 0 bases from V and 4 bases from J, with 5 bases in between. The CDR3 DNA sequence: TGTGCCATCAGTGAGTCGGAGCCAGATACGCAGTATTTT. Its translation is CAISESEPDTQYF.

The rearrangement uses TRBV25-1 and TRBJ2-3; D not certain. V dropped 2 bases and J dropped 0 bases, with 9 bases sitting between them. Germline-derived CDR1 and CDR2 are MGHDK and SYGVNS. The CDR3 covers 15 residues. The CDR3 sequence: CASSEGSPSTDTQYF. Written as DNA, the CDR3 is TGTGCCAGCAGTGAAGGGTCTCCTAGCACAGATACGCAGTATTTT.

The rearrangement links TRBV28 to TRBJ1-5; no clear D. The length of the CDR3 is 11 residues. Deletions cut 8 bases from V and 3 bases from J, with 5 bases between. CDR1 is MDHEN and CDR2 is SYDVKM in the germline V gene. The DNA of the CDR3 is TGTGCCAGCCATGCCAATCAGCCCCAGCATTTT. Protein sequence: CASHANQPQHF.

The V and J genes are TRBV5-5 and TRBJ2-7; D tentatively reads TRBD1 or TRBD2 (5 bases each). Germline-derived CDR1 and CDR2 are SGHKS and YYEKEE (reference sequence). V dropped 4 bases and J dropped 0 bases, with 14 bases sitting between them. The CDR3 runs to 15 residues. The CDR3 is CASSPGAGSSYEQYF. In DNA form, the CDR3 reads TGTGCCAGCAGCCCTGGGGCAGGGAGCTCCTACGAGCAGTACTTC.

The V and J genes are TRBV6-5 and TRBJ2-7, with 11 nucleotides matching TRBD2. This CDR3 is built from 14 residues. Per germline, CDR1 MNHEY and CDR2 SVGAGI. Trimming cost V 6 bases and J 4 bases; bases outside gene matches: 5. This chain's CDR3 is CASRVTSGKYEQYF. CDR3 DNA: TGTGCCAGCAGGGTGACTAGCGGGAAATACGAGCAGTACTTC.

Only a few counts were recorded for this clone. As DNA, the CDR3 is TGTGCCTGGAGTGTAATTGGGAAGGAAAAACTGTTTTTT. Protein product: CAWSVIGKEKLFF. The V call is TRBV30, the J call TRBJ1-4; D remains ambiguous. V was shortened by 0 bases and J by 8 bases, with 10 bases between the two germline ends. Germline CDR1 and CDR2: GTSNPN and SVGIG (reference sequence). CDR3 length equals 13 residues.

A remark on this clone: The same CDR3 also results from other DNA sequences found in this sample. The V call is TRBV20-1, the J call TRBJ2-5; a weak D match, TRBD1 (5 bases). This CDR3 has 10 residues. Germline values: CDR1 DFQATT, CDR2 SNEGSKA (reference sequence). V gave up 5 bases and J gave up 5 bases, with 6 bases separating them. CDR3 in amino acids: CSAQGETQYF. The CDR3 DNA is TGCAGTGCTCAGGGCGAGACCCAGTACTTC.

The rearrangement joins TRBV6-4 to TRBJ2-4; D is possibly TRBD1 (6 bases). This CDR3 spans 13 amino acids. Trimming pared 2 bases from V and 10 bases from J, leaving 12 bases between. The germline V gene encodes CDR1 MRHNA and CDR2 SNTAGT. CDR3 DNA sequence: TGTGCCAGCAGTGACCCGAACAGGGAAATTCAGTACTTC. Its translation: CASSDPNREIQYF.